This T cell receptor beta chain was identified during a study of tumor-infiltrating lymphocytes in localized non-small cell lung cancer. V lost 4 bases, J lost 5 bases, and 10 bases lay in between. From germline, CDR1 is SGHRS and CDR2 YFSETQ. The CDR3 runs 12 residues. The table came from immunoSEQ multiplex PCR; TCRdb's copy has only in-frame clones and leaves some out. The sample records fewer than 11,000 clones, approximately 72% being singletons. The sample was uninvolved lung tissue not adjacent to the tumor. The TCR was taken from a human donor with non-small cell lung cancer. The rearrangement joins TRBV5-1 to TRBJ2-7, with D perhaps matching TRBD1 or TRBD2 (5 bases each). The DNA of the CDR3 is TGCGCCAGCAGCCTAGAGGGGAACGAGCAGTACTTC. Residues: CASSLEGNEQYF.